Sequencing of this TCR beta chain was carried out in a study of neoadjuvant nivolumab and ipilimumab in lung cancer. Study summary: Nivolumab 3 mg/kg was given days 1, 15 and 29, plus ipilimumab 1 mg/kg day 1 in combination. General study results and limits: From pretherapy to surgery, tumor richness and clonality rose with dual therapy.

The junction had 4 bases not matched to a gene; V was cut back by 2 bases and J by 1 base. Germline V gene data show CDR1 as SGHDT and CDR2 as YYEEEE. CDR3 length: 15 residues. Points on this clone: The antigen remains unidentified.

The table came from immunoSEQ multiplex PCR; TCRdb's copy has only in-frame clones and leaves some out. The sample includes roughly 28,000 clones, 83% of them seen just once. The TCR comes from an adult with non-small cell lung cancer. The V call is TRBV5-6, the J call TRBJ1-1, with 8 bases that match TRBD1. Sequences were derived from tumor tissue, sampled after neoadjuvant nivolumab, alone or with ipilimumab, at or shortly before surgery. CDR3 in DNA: TGTGCCAGCAGCTTATTGGGACAGGCGAACACTGAAGCTTTCTTT. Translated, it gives CASSLLGQANTEAFF.